This T cell receptor beta chain was recorded in a study of shared clonotypes between healthy human individuals. This table comes from immunoSEQ multiplex PCR, and its TCRdb copy is limited to in-frame clones, with some not included. The data contain about 2.5 million clones, about nine tenths of them seen just once; the ten biggest clones take up 0.37%. The CDR3 spans 12 residues. V dropped 9 bases and J dropped 4 bases, with 13 bases sitting between them. The germline V gene has CDR1 LGHNT and CDR2 FRNRAP. The chain couples TRBV12-5 to TRBJ2-7, with TRBD2 as a possible D gene (5 bases). This sequence was found in a man aged 18 to 29 in good health. Some clones in this sample may be carry-over from other donors' samples. Sequencing used naive CD4+ T cells from PBMCs. Stated subset: CD45RA+ positively selected. The CDR3 spells CASGPTTYEQYF. In DNA form, the CDR3 reads TGTGCTAGCGGCCCGACTACTTACGAGCAGTACTTC.